This T cell receptor beta chain stems from a study of radiation and T cells in renal cell carcinoma. Time point indicated: baseline pretreatment blood. Treatment described: 15 Gy SBRT to primary tumor, nephrectomy 4 weeks later. Blood was sampled at baseline, 2 weeks and 4 weeks after SBRT. Clones were sequenced by immunoSEQ multiplex PCR, and TCRdb holds only the in-frame ones, with some missing. Of 110,000 to 150,000 clones in the sample, less than 85% are singletons; the top ten hold approximately 22%. V was pared by 6 bases and J by 1 base, with 9 bases between. Germline-derived CDR1 and CDR2 are MGHDK and SYGVNS. CDR3 length: 13 amino acids. Concerning this clone itself: Its specificity is unknown.

Study-wide points: In blood, top tumor clones expanded by 2 weeks, shrinking by 4.

V is TRBV25-1 and J is TRBJ2-5; TRBD2 is a possible D gene (7 bases). The sequenced sample was blood, obtained from a patient whose treatment included radiotherapy and nephrectomy. The TCR comes from a woman in her fifties or sixties with renal cell carcinoma. The CDR3 bases are TGTGCCAGCAGGGGGGGGCGCCAAGAGACCCAGTACTTC. Encoded protein: CASRGGRQETQYF.